These 19 T cell receptor beta chains were sequenced from one sample in a study of blood T cell repertoires in COVID-19. TCRdb's copy holds only in-frame clones and misses some; the assay was immunoSEQ multiplex PCR. In the table there are fewer than 150,000 clones, about 87% of which are singletons. The source material was peripheral blood. The origin of the receptors is a woman aged 40 to 50 with acute or convalescent COVID-19.

The genes are TRBV4-3 and TRBJ1-4; D remains unclear. CDR3 length: 15 amino acids. V shed 1 base and J shed 2 bases, with 8 bases lying between them. Germline V lookup: CDR1 LGHNA, CDR2 YSLEER. This CDR3 reads CASSQGIATNEKLFF. In nucleotides, the CDR3 is TGCGCCAGCAGCCAAGGGATAGCTACTAATGAAAAACTGTTTTTT.

The chain employs TRBV18 and TRBJ1-2; D is perhaps TRBD1 (5 bases). Trimming removed 6 bases at V and 4 bases at J, with 18 bases between. The germline V gene encodes CDR1 KGHSH and CDR2 LQKENI. The CDR3 runs to 15 residues. The CDR3 sequence is CASSPGGTPFYGYTF. DNA for the CDR3: TGTGCCAGCTCCCCGGGGGGAACCCCCTTCTATGGCTACACCTTC.

The chain is built from TRBV27 and TRBJ1-1; D not certain. V was clipped by 5 bases and J by 3 bases, with 13 bases between them. The CDR3 runs to 14 residues. Germline V lookup: CDR1 MNHEY, CDR2 SMNVEV (reference sequence). This CDR3 is CASSPQDADTEAFF. In nucleotides, the CDR3 is TGTGCCAGCAGTCCCCAGGATGCCGACACTGAAGCTTTCTTT.

The chain is built from TRBV28 and TRBJ2-7; no reliable D call. The CDR3 totals 11 residues. The V gene lost 6 bases and the J gene lost 6 bases, with 9 bases spanning the gap. Germline V gene sequence: CDR1 MDHEN, CDR2 SYDVKM. CDR3 sequence: CASSPPGEQYF. CDR3 DNA sequence: TGTGCCAGCAGCCCCCCGGGCGAGCAGTACTTC.

The rearrangement uses TRBV5-1 and TRBJ1-1; possibly TRBD1 for D (6 bases). This CDR3 has 24 residues. Germline CDR1 SGHRS, CDR2 YFSETQ. With 4 bases removed from V and 1 base from J, the gap between germline ends came to 41 bases. The CDR3 DNA follows: TGCGCCAGCAGCCCCCCGGGACACCCGTCGAAGAACCTGTGGAGATTAGCAGGGAACACTGAAGCTTTCTTT. Protein: CASSPPGHPSKNLWRLAGNTEAFF.

The chain carries TRBV10-3 and TRBJ1-1; D unresolved. The CDR3 extends over 13 amino acids. CDR1 ENHRY and CDR2 SYGVKD come from the germline V gene. Deletions cut 7 bases from V and 1 base from J, with 10 bases between. CDR3 sequence (DNA): TGTGCCATCAAGTACCGGGGGAACACTGAAGCTTTCTTT. This translates into CAIKYRGNTEAFF.

The CDR3 is CASSKAGNGWTEAFF. CDR3 coding DNA: TGCGCCAGCAGCAAAGCAGGGAATGGATGGACTGAAGCTTTCTTT. The chain uses TRBV4-1 and TRBJ1-1, with D possibly TRBD1 on 5 matching bases. Deletions cut 5 bases from V and 5 bases from J, with 18 bases between. Germline V gene lookup returns CDR1 MGHRA and CDR2 YSYEKL. The CDR3 runs 15 residues.

This sequence joins TRBV27 and TRBJ2-1, with TRBD2 identical over 12 bases. Germline V lookup: CDR1 MNHEY, CDR2 SMNVEV (reference sequence). The CDR3 extends over 15 amino acids. With 7 bases clipped from V and 1 base from J, the junction kept 2 bases outside the gene matches. CDR3 amino acids: CASKLAGGSYNEQFF. The CDR3 region has the DNA TGTGCCAGCAAACTAGCGGGAGGTTCCTACAATGAGCAGTTCTTC.

This chain links TRBV9 with TRBJ2-7, with TRBD2 matching 11 bases. The CDR3 runs to 15 residues. V was pared by 6 bases and J by 3 bases, with 8 bases of the junction left unmatched. Germline CDR1 reads SGDLS; CDR2 reads YYNGEE. The CDR3 reads CASNLAGGPFYEQYF. The CDR3 coding sequence is TGTGCCAGCAACTTAGCGGGAGGGCCTTTCTACGAGCAGTACTTC. The full variable domain, completed using reference TRBV9 and TRBJ2-7, is DSGVTQTPKHLITATGQRVTLRCSPRSGDLSVYWYQQSLDQGLQFLIQYYNGEERAKGNILERFSAQQFPDLHSELNLSSLELGDSALYFCASNLAGGPFYEQYFGPGTRLTVT.

J is TRBJ2-2 and V is TRBV27, with a weak D call TRBD2 (5 bases). Trimming took off 4 bases at V and 10 bases at J, with 10 bases between the two ends. The CDR3 covers 12 residues. Germline assignment: CDR1 MNHEY and CDR2 SMNVEV (reference sequence). The CDR3, as DNA: TGTGCCAGCAGTTCATGGGAGAAGGAGCTGTTTTTT. This codes for CASSSWEKELFF.

The chain has TRBV7-2 and TRBJ2-5, with 11 bases aligning to TRBD1. This CDR3 contains 16 residues. Trimming at V came to 4 bases and at J to 5 bases, leaving 9 bases not matched to a gene. Germline CDR1 is SGHTA and CDR2 is FQGNSA. The CDR3 DNA sequence: TGTGCCAGCAGCTCTCGGACAGGGGGCCCTTCGGAGACCCAGTACTTC. Translating gives CASSSRTGGPSETQYF.

V and J are TRBV5-4 and TRBJ2-7; 8 nucleotides match TRBD2. The CDR3 is 16 residues long. Per the germline V gene, CDR1 is SGHNT and CDR2 is YYREEE (reference sequence). With 3 bases clipped from V and 5 bases from J, the junction kept 13 bases outside the gene matches. The CDR3 is CASSSAWGLGTHEQYF. The CDR3 region has the DNA TGTGCCAGCAGCTCGGCCTGGGGACTAGGCACGCACGAGCAGTACTTC.

The chain links TRBV6-6 to TRBJ2-3; TRBD1 aligns across 9 bases. Germline values: CDR1 MNHNY, CDR2 SVGAGI (reference sequence). CDR3 length: 16 amino acids. The V gene end was trimmed by 2 bases and the J gene end by 4 bases; junction bases not matched to a gene: 7. The chain's CDR3 is CASSYPTGGSPDTQYF. CDR3 nucleotides: TGTGCCAGCAGTTACCCGACAGGGGGGTCCCCAGATACGCAGTATTTT.

V is TRBV13 and J is TRBJ2-1, with a weak D call TRBD2 (5 bases). The CDR3 sequence is 13 residues long. V lost 3 bases and J lost 7, with 10 bases in between. Germline-derived CDR1 and CDR2 are PRHDT and FYEKMQ (reference sequence). Here the CDR3 DNA reads TGTGCCAGCAGCTTGCGGGTAGCGAATGAGCAGTTCTTC. Its protein is CASSLRVANEQFF.

This clone was seen a single time. The chain is built from TRBV4-3 and TRBJ2-3, with a possible D match to TRBD2 (6 bases). CDR1 and CDR2 (germline): LGHNA, YSLEER. V lost 1 base and J lost 3, with 17 bases in between. CDR3 length equals 17 residues. CDR3 DNA sequence: TGCGCCAGCAGCCAAGCGACTAGTAATGTTGGGACAGATACGCAGTATTTT. This codes for CASSQATSNVGTDTQYF.

The chain carries TRBV27 and TRBJ1-4; the D is unclear. CDR3 length: 16 residues. Germline-derived CDR1 and CDR2 are MNHEY and SMNVEV (reference sequence). V was trimmed by 2 bases and J by 0 bases, leaving 10 bases between them. The CDR3 DNA reads as TGTGCCAGCAGTTTAAGAGCAGGCTCAACTAATGAAAAACTGTTTTTT. It codes for CASSLRAGSTNEKLFF.

Comments on this clone: Sequence at one end of the junction differs from germline and may be a read error. The J gene is TRBJ1-2, the V gene TRBV5-1; D may be TRBD1 (5 bases). The CDR3 consists of 14 residues. CDR1 and CDR2 (germline): SGHRS, YFSETQ. The CDR3 DNA is TGCGCCAGCAGCTTGTCCCAGGGAGGCTATGGCCACACCTTC. This encodes CASSLSQGGYGHTF.

V gene TRBV7-3 combines with J gene TRBJ2-5; D may be TRBD2 (5 bases). CDR1 SGHTA and CDR2 FQGTGA come from the germline V gene. V lost 8 bases to trimming and J lost 5 bases, with 21 bases between them. This CDR3 is 15 amino acids long. CDR3 nucleotide sequence: TGTGCCAGCGGCTGGTCGGGAACCCCGGGGGAGACCCAGTACTTC. This translates into CASGWSGTPGETQYF. Filled out from reference TRBV7-3 and TRBJ2-5, the complete variable domain reads GAGVSQTPSNKVTEKGKYVELRCDPISGHTALYWYRQSLGQGPEFLIYFQGTGAADDSGLPNDRFFAVRPEGSVSTLKIQRTERGDSAVYLCASGWSGTPGETQYFGPGTRLLVL.

The V call is TRBV27, the J call TRBJ1-1; D is perhaps TRBD1 (6 bases). The CDR3 covers 16 residues. In germline, CDR1 is MNHEY, CDR2 SMNVEV (reference sequence). Trimming took off 5 bases at V and 0 bases at J, with 16 bases between the two ends. CDR3 DNA sequence: TGTGCCAGCAGTCCTGGGACACTGCCCCTGAACACTGAAGCTTTCTTT. Protein: CASSPGTLPLNTEAFF.